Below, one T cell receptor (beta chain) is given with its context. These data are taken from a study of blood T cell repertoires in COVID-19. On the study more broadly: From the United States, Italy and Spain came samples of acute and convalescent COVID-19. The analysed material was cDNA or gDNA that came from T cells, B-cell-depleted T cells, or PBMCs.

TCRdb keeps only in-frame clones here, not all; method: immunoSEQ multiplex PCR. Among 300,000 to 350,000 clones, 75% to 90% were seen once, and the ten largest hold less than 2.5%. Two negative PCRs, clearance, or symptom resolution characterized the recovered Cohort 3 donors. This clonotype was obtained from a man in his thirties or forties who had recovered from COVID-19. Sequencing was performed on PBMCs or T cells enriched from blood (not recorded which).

The DNA of the CDR3 is TGTGCCAGCAACAGGGGTAACTATGGCTACACCTTC. Protein sequence: CASNRGNYGYTF. This rearrangement joins TRBV25-1 to TRBJ1-2; 7 nucleotides line up with TRBD1. After removal of 7 bases from V and 1 base from J, the junction contained 0 bases not matched to a gene. CDR3 length: 12 amino acids. The germline V gene encodes CDR1 MGHDK and CDR2 SYGVNS.